The T cell receptor beta chain described here comes from a study of blood T cell repertoires in COVID-19. The CDR3 consists of 14 residues. Germline CDR1 SGHRS, CDR2 YFSETQ. Deletions cut 3 bases from V and 5 bases from J, with 12 bases between. As originally analysed: Scientists estimated how many nucleated cells there were by amplifying reference gene primers. Sequencing was performed with immunoSEQ multiplex PCR; in TCRdb, only in-frame clones are kept and a portion is missing. The DNA was the basis for D and trimming; V, J and clone size are from that table. Among about 160,000 clones, around 80% were seen once, and the ten largest hold roughly 9.2%.

The sequenced sample was peripheral blood. J is TRBJ2-1 and V is TRBV5-1; D perhaps matches TRBD1 (7 bases). The clonotype originates from a woman aged 80 or over with active or convalescent COVID-19. CDR3 nucleotides: TGCGCCAGCAGCTGGGCGGGACAGCACAATGAGCAGTTCTTC. This encodes CASSWAGQHNEQFF. Full variable domain (remainder filled in from reference TRBV5-1 and TRBJ2-1): KAGVTQTPRYLIKTRGQQVTLSCSPISGHRSVSWYQQTPGQGLQFLFEYFSETQRNKGNFPGRFSGRQFSNSRSEMNVSTLELGDSALYLCASSWAGQHNEQFFGPGTRLTVL.